The 9 T cell receptor beta chains reported below all come from one sample, sequenced in a study of T cell responses to AZD1222 COVID-19 vaccine. This table comes from immunoSEQ multiplex PCR, and its TCRdb copy is limited to in-frame clones, with some not included. In the table there are approximately 200,000 clones, approximately 94% of which are singletons. Material: peripheral blood, obtained 28 days after the second dose of the MenACWY control vaccine. All receptors come from an adult who received the MenACWY meningococcal vaccine as a control.

The chain is built from TRBV27 and TRBJ2-3; 11 nucleotides line up with TRBD2. Germline values: CDR1 MNHEY, CDR2 SMNVEV (reference sequence). Trimming cost V 7 bases and J 6 bases; bases outside gene matches: 3. This CDR3 comprises 13 residues. The CDR3 loop is CASKPSGGDTQYF. The CDR3 nucleotides read TGTGCCAGCAAGCCTAGCGGGGGGGATACGCAGTATTTT.

The gene calls are TRBV6-5 and TRBJ1-2, with unresolved D. Germline assignment: CDR1 MNHEY and CDR2 SVGAGI. The CDR3 sequence is 12 residues long. V was shortened by 9 bases and J by 5 bases, with 13 bases between the two germline ends. The DNA for the CDR3 is TGTGCCAGTACAGAACCAGCGTATGGCTACACCTTC. Amino acids: CASTEPAYGYTF.

This chain links TRBV2 with TRBJ2-7; 10 bases line up with TRBD1. The CDR3 is 17 residues long. Germline V gene sequence: CDR1 SNHLY, CDR2 FYNNEI. J gave up 7 bases and V 0 bases, and 12 bases lay outside the gene matches. Written as DNA, the CDR3 is TGTGCCAGCAGTGAAGCGCTTCCCGGGACAGGGGCTCTGGAGCAGTACTTC. It is translated as CASSEALPGTGALEQYF.

The rearrangement joins TRBV5-1 to TRBJ1-6; 7 bases align to TRBD1. The junction had 6 bases not matched to a gene; V was cut back by 6 bases and J by 9 bases. Per the germline V gene, CDR1 is SGHRS and CDR2 is YFSETQ. CDR3 length: 13 residues. This chain's CDR3 is CASTTGVASPLHF. The CDR3 DNA sequence: TGCGCCAGCACAACAGGGGTAGCTTCACCCCTCCACTTT. Supplemented by reference TRBV5-1 and TRBJ1-6, the full variable domain reads KAGVTQTPRYLIKTRGQQVTLSCSPISGHRSVSWYQQTPGQGLQFLFEYFSETQRNKGNFPGRFSGRQFSNSRSEMNVSTLELGDSALYLCASTTGVASPLHFGNGTRLTVT.

The genes are TRBV28 and TRBJ1-2, with TRBD1 matching over 8 bases. The CDR3 runs 15 residues. CDR1 and CDR2 from the germline V gene are MDHEN and SYDVKM. V shed 3 bases, J shed 5 bases, and the junction held 8 bases outside the gene matches. CDR3 nucleotides: TGTGCCAGCAGTTTTGAGGGACAGGTCGGGTATGGCTACACCTTC. Its translation: CASSFEGQVGYGYTF.

This rearrangement joins TRBV5-6 to TRBJ2-7; a weak D match, TRBD1 (6 bases). Trimming cost V 4 bases and J 4 bases, with 12 bases left between them. Germline V lookup: CDR1 SGHDT, CDR2 YYEEEE. This CDR3 contains 13 residues. CDR3 DNA: TGTGCCAGCAGCCCATCGGACAGATACGAGCAGTACTTC. It yields the protein CASSPSDRYEQYF.

The chain combines TRBV6-2 or TRBV6-3 with TRBJ1-1; D remains ambiguous. This CDR3 region has 14 residues. CDR1 and CDR2 from the germline V gene are MNHEY and SVGEGT. V was trimmed by 4 bases and J by 3 bases, leaving 12 bases between them. CDR3 loop: CASSWRRADTEAFF. CDR3 nucleotides: TGTGCCAGCAGTTGGCGAAGGGCGGACACTGAAGCTTTCTTT.

The chain couples TRBV28 to TRBJ2-5; 8 bases agree with TRBD2. The junction had 2 bases not matched to a gene; V was cut back by 3 bases and J by 2 bases. The germline CDR1 and CDR2 sequences are MDHEN and SYDVKM. This CDR3 region has 14 residues. As DNA, the CDR3 is TGTGCCAGCAGTTTGTTAGCGGGACAAGAGACCCAGTACTTC. Translated: CASSLLAGQETQYF.

The rearrangement joins TRBV2 to TRBJ2-1, with D unclear. V shed 4 bases and J shed 9 bases, with 10 bases lying between them. The CDR3 contains 12 residues. Per the germline V gene, CDR1 is SNHLY and CDR2 is FYNNEI. The chain's CDR3 is CASSVRGSEQFF. Written as DNA, the CDR3 is TGTGCCAGCAGTGTACGCGGTAGTGAGCAGTTCTTC. Based on the CDR3 plus reference TRBV2 and TRBJ2-1, the full variable domain is EPEVTQTPSHQVTQMGQEVILRCVPISNHLYFYWYRQILGQKVEFLVSFYNNEISEKSEIFDDQFSVERPDGSNFTLKIRSTKLEDSAMYFCASSVRGSEQFFGPGTRLTVL.